These 31 T cell receptor beta chains share one sample of origin, sequenced in a study of radiotherapy plus CTLA-4 blockade in lung cancer. Some clones are missing from TCRdb's copy, which holds only in-frame ones; the method was immunoSEQ multiplex PCR. The sample has about 68,000 clones, 79% seen once; the top ten hold 10%. Source: peripheral blood, taken from a patient treated with radiotherapy plus ipilimumab. These receptors all come from a human donor with non-small cell lung cancer who had a complete response to radiotherapy plus ipilimumab.

The chain recombines TRBV4-3 with TRBJ1-2; D is perhaps TRBD1 (5 bases). V lost 1 base and J lost 0, with 12 bases in between. Germline-derived CDR1 and CDR2 are LGHNA and YSLEER. The CDR3 runs 16 residues. CDR3 loop: CASSQGSRESNYGYTF. Here the CDR3 DNA reads TGCGCCAGCAGCCAAGGTTCCAGGGAATCTAACTATGGCTACACCTTC.

The genes are TRBV9 and TRBJ2-1, with 9 bases aligning to TRBD2. CDR3 length equals 13 residues. The J segment lost 7 bases and the V segment lost 6 bases, leaving 5 bases of the junction unmatched. Looked up from germline, CDR1 is SGDLS and CDR2 is YYNGEE. The CDR3 nucleotides are TGTGCCAGCAACCTAGCGGGGCGTAATGAGCAGTTCTTC. Its translation: CASNLAGRNEQFF.

This chain links TRBV7-2 with TRBJ2-3, with D perhaps matching TRBD2 (6 bases). Trimming took off 1 base at V and 2 bases at J, with 16 bases between the two ends. CDR3 size: 17 residues. In germline, CDR1 is SGHTA, CDR2 FQGNSA. This chain's CDR3 is CASSLGGTQLYTDTQYF. The CDR3 DNA follows: TGTGCCAGCAGCTTAGGGGGGACTCAACTTTACACAGATACGCAGTATTTT.

A few counts support this clone. The V gene is TRBV2, the J gene TRBJ2-3; unclear D gene. The CDR3 length is 11 residues. Germline values: CDR1 SNHLY, CDR2 FYNNEI. Trimming pared 5 bases from V and 7 bases from J, leaving 7 bases between. The CDR3 coding sequence is TGTGCCAGCAGTACCAAGAATACGCAGTATTTT. This gives the protein CASSTKNTQYF. Supplemented by reference TRBV2 and TRBJ2-3, the full variable domain reads EPEVTQTPSHQVTQMGQEVILRCVPISNHLYFYWYRQILGQKVEFLVSFYNNEISEKSEIFDDQFSVERPDGSNFTLKIRSTKLEDSAMYFCASSTKNTQYFGPGTRLTVL.

V is TRBV6-1 and J is TRBJ1-1; 10 bases line up with TRBD1. Trimming took 7 bases from V and 5 from J; bases not matched to a gene: 7. Germline V gene lookup returns CDR1 MNHNS and CDR2 SASEGT. The CDR3 has 14 amino acids. In nucleotides, the CDR3 is TGTGCCAGCACTACTGGACAGGGGGGTACTGAAGCTTTCTTT. Its protein product is CASTTGQGGTEAFF.

This rearrangement joins TRBV28 to TRBJ2-5; D could derive from TRBD1 or TRBD2 (7 bases each). Germline V gene data show CDR1 as MDHEN and CDR2 as SYDVKM. Trimming pared 1 base from V and 5 bases from J, leaving 11 bases between. The CDR3 is 14 residues long. DNA of the CDR3: TGTGCCAGCAGTTTATCGCAGGGGGGGGAGACCCAGTACTTC. Its translation is CASSLSQGGETQYF.

In this sample, this clone turned up once. This chain links TRBV29-1 with TRBJ2-2; possibly TRBD1 for D (5 bases). Germline V gene sequence: CDR1 SQVTM, CDR2 ANQGSEA. The CDR3 has 14 residues. V was cut by 5 bases and J by 3 bases, with 13 bases left in between. CDR3 protein: CSVSIQGDTGELFF. In DNA form, the CDR3 reads TGCAGCGTTAGTATACAAGGGGACACCGGGGAGCTGTTTTTT.

Notes on this clone: Additional DNA sequences in this sample encode the identical CDR3. The chain links TRBV2 to TRBJ1-1, with D unclear. CDR1 is SNHLY and CDR2 is FYNNEI in the germline V gene. V was shortened by 4 bases and J by 1 base, with 7 bases between the two germline ends. There are 13 residues in the CDR3. In DNA form, the CDR3 reads TGTGCCAGCAGTGGCCGACAGAACACTGAAGCTTTCTTT. Protein product: CASSGRQNTEAFF.

This clone was observed once. One junction end does not reproduce the germline sequence, and a read error may be involved. This sequence joins TRBV7-7 and TRBJ2-5; weak D call: TRBD2 (6 bases). The CDR3 is 16 residues long. Germline values: CDR1 SSHAT, CDR2 FNYEAQ (reference sequence). CDR3 sequence reads: CASNADVPGVGETQYF. The DNA of the CDR3 is TGTGCTAGCAACGCGGACGTTCCGGGAGTAGGAGAGACCCAGTACTTC.

The chain links TRBV5-6 to TRBJ2-3; D is undetermined. Trimming shortened V by 2 bases and J by 4 bases, and 11 bases separated the two germline ends. The CDR3 totals 14 residues. Germline values: CDR1 SGHDT, CDR2 YYEEEE. The DNA of the CDR3 is TGTGCCAGCAGCTTTCCGACGACTCCAGATACGCAGTATTTT. It specifies CASSFPTTPDTQYF.

The genes are TRBV18 and TRBJ2-1; no definite D call. This CDR3 is 13 amino acids long. Germline V gene data show CDR1 as KGHSH and CDR2 as LQKENI. The V end lost 2 bases, the J end lost 7 bases, and 9 bases lay between the germline ends. CDR3 residues: CASSPGVGNEQFF. CDR3 bases: TGTGCCAGCTCACCAGGGGTGGGAAATGAGCAGTTCTTC. The full variable domain, rest sourced from reference TRBV18 and TRBJ2-1, is NAGVMQNPRHLVRRRGQEARLRCSPMKGHSHVYWYRQLPEEGLKFMVYLQKENIIDESGMPKERFSAEFPKEGPSILRIQQVVRGDSAAYFCASSPGVGNEQFFGPGTRLTVL.

V usage is TRBV19 and J usage is TRBJ1-4, with D possibly matching TRBD1 (5 bases). Trimming stripped 3 bases from V and 8 bases from J, with 13 bases between. CDR1 LNHDA and CDR2 SQIVND come from the germline V gene (reference sequence). This CDR3 is 14 amino acids long. The CDR3 DNA reads TGTGCCAGTAGTATGCGGCACGGGGCGGAAAAACTGTTTTTT. This translates into CASSMRHGAEKLFF.

The chain employs TRBV6-6 and TRBJ2-2, with TRBD2 matching over 7 bases. The CDR3 is 14 amino acids. Germline assignment: CDR1 MNHNY and CDR2 SVGAGI (reference sequence). Trimming took 2 bases from V and 5 from J; bases not matched to a gene: 2. The CDR3 DNA follows: TGTGCCAGCAGTTACGCGGGGGAGACCGGGGAGCTGTTTTTT. Amino acids: CASSYAGETGELFF.

The chain's CDR3 is CASSLGQVANTGELFF. The CDR3 DNA sequence: TGCGCCAGCAGCCTCGGGCAGGTGGCGAACACCGGGGAGCTGTTTTTT. This chain uses TRBV5-1 with TRBJ2-2, with D unclear. Trimming took 4 bases from V and 0 from J, leaving 13 bases between them. This CDR3 region has 16 residues. From germline, CDR1 is SGHRS and CDR2 YFSETQ.

This clone was found once. The CDR3 reads CASFGGDTQYF. The CDR3 DNA reads TGCGCCAGCTTCGGGGGGGATACGCAGTATTTT. The J gene is TRBJ2-3, the V gene TRBV5-1; 7 bases are shared with TRBD2. CDR3 size: 11 residues. J lost 6 bases, V lost 7 bases, and 2 bases had no gene match. Germline assignment: CDR1 SGHRS and CDR2 YFSETQ.

This clone was picked up a small number of times. The rearrangement uses TRBV4-3 and TRBJ1-2, with D possibly TRBD1 on 6 matching bases. The length of the CDR3 is 15 residues. CDR1 and CDR2 from the germline V gene are LGHNA and YSLEER. Trimming removed 3 bases from V and 0 bases from J, with 11 bases in between. The CDR3 sequence: CASSQDSLSNYGYTF. CDR3 nucleotides: TGCGCCAGCAGCCAGGACAGTCTCTCTAACTATGGCTACACCTTC.

The chain recombines TRBV5-1 with TRBJ2-3; D call uncertain. The V end was cut by 0 bases, the J end by 2 bases, with 13 bases between. The germline V gene has CDR1 SGHRS and CDR2 YFSETQ. The CDR3 spans 16 residues. The DNA for the CDR3 is TGCGCCAGCAGCTTGGCCGTGGTAGGCTCCACAGATACGCAGTATTTT. Translating it yields CASSLAVVGSTDTQYF.

The rearrangement uses TRBV6-5 and TRBJ1-5; tentatively, D is TRBD1 (5 bases). V was shortened by 5 bases and J by 6 bases, with 11 bases between the two germline ends. The CDR3 consists of 13 residues. Germline CDR1 and CDR2: MNHEY and SVGAGI. The CDR3 sequence: CASSPQTVQPQHF. CDR3 nucleotides: TGTGCCAGCAGTCCTCAGACAGTTCAGCCCCAGCATTTT.

The rearrangement uses TRBV30 and TRBJ2-3; no clear D gene. Germline-derived CDR1 and CDR2 are GTSNPN and SVGIG (reference sequence). This CDR3 has 15 amino acids. Trimming took 0 bases from V and 0 from J, leaving 10 bases between them. The chain's CDR3 is CAWSVPTDSTDTQYF. CDR3 DNA: TGTGCCTGGAGTGTACCCACCGATAGCACAGATACGCAGTATTTT.

The chain combines TRBV27 with TRBJ1-6, with D tentatively TRBD1 (6 bases). Germline-derived CDR1 and CDR2 are MNHEY and SMNVEV (reference sequence). The CDR3 runs 14 residues. Trimming stripped 4 bases from V and 6 bases from J, with 10 bases between. The CDR3 here is CASSSSDSNSPLHF. The CDR3 DNA reads as TGTGCCAGCAGTTCCTCGGACAGTAATTCACCCCTCCACTTT.

V gene TRBV19 combines with J gene TRBJ2-1; D possibly corresponds to TRBD2 (6 bases). V was pared by 10 bases and J by 4 bases, with 20 bases between. The CDR3 extends over 15 amino acids. Germline V gene lookup returns CDR1 LNHDA and CDR2 SQIVND (reference sequence). The CDR3 loop is CATPWDLDFYNEQFF. The CDR3 nucleotides are TGTGCCACCCCCTGGGACTTAGATTTTTACAATGAGCAGTTCTTC.

V gene TRBV11-2 combines with J gene TRBJ1-2; the D is unclear. V lost 2 bases to trimming and J lost 9 bases, with 22 bases between them. The CDR3 consists of 16 residues. Germline V gene lookup returns CDR1 SGHAT and CDR2 FQNNGV. The CDR3 loop reads CASSLWAGDYGGSYTF. The DNA for the CDR3 is TGTGCCAGCAGCTTATGGGCAGGAGACTATGGCGGTAGCTACACCTTC.

The rearrangement uses TRBV2 and TRBJ2-2; TRBD2 matches at 13 bases. Trimming cost V 6 bases and J 5 bases; bases outside gene matches: 3. CDR1 SNHLY and CDR2 FYNNEI come from the germline V gene. The CDR3 is made up of 15 amino acids. The CDR3 DNA reads as TGTGCCAGCAGCGGACTAGCGGGAGAAACCGGGGAGCTGTTTTTT. Translation: CASSGLAGETGELFF.

The rearrangement uses TRBV9 and TRBJ2-7, with 10 positions matching TRBD2. Germline CDR1 SGDLS, CDR2 YYNGEE. The ends lost 5 bases at V and 3 bases at J; junction bases unmatched: 11. This CDR3 is built from 16 residues. The CDR3 region has the DNA TGTGCCAGCAGGTGCTTAGGGACTAGCGCCCGCTACGAGCAGTACGTC. It is translated as CASRCLGTSARYEQYV.

For this clone: Other DNA sequences in the sample encode the same CDR3. The chain links TRBV30 to TRBJ2-2, with 8 bases identical to TRBD2. The CDR3 spans 15 residues. V shed 3 bases, J shed 4 bases, and the junction held 7 bases outside the gene matches. Germline V CDR1 and CDR2: GTSNPN, SVGIG (reference sequence). The CDR3 here is CAWRGGLVVTGELFF. The CDR3 DNA reads TGTGCCTGGAGGGGGGGACTAGTAGTCACCGGGGAGCTGTTTTTT.

The gene calls are TRBV7-8 and TRBJ2-7; 9 nucleotides match TRBD2. Losses at the gene ends were 3 bases for V and 4 bases for J; bases not matched to a gene: 10. Germline V gives CDR1 SGHVS, CDR2 FQNEAQ. The length of the CDR3 is 16 residues. The CDR3 here is CASSFFGVSGSYEQYV. CDR3 DNA: TGTGCCAGCAGCTTCTTCGGAGTTAGCGGGAGTTACGAGCAGTACGTC.

J is TRBJ1-1 and V is TRBV9; TRBD1 aligns across 8 bases. V gave up 4 bases and J gave up 4 bases; unmatched junction bases: 9. The CDR3 is 15 residues long. The germline CDR1 and CDR2 sequences are SGDLS and YYNGEE. CDR3 DNA sequence: TGTGCCAGCAGCACTTGGACAGGGAAGCCCACTGAAGCTTTCTTT. Encoded protein: CASSTWTGKPTEAFF.

The chain combines TRBV6-5 with TRBJ2-7; the D gene is possibly TRBD2 (6 bases). The CDR3 is made up of 13 amino acids. V was pared by 2 bases and J by 6 bases, with 11 bases between. Germline lookup yields CDR1 MNHEY and CDR2 SVGAGI. The DNA of the CDR3 is TGTGCCAGCAGTTACCACCGCGGGGTCGAGCAGTACGTC. Encoded protein: CASSYHRGVEQYV.

This chain links TRBV25-1 with TRBJ2-3, with unresolved D. The germline V and J ends were trimmed by 3 bases and 7 bases, with 5 bases remaining between them. Germline CDR1 MGHDK, CDR2 SYGVNS. The CDR3 runs 11 residues. The CDR3 loop reads CASSDTYTQYF. For the CDR3, the DNA is TGTGCCAGCAGTGACACCTATACGCAGTATTTT.

This clone appeared a few times. This chain joins TRBV14 and TRBJ2-7; 8 nucleotides agree with TRBD2. Germline V gene sequence: CDR1 SGHDN, CDR2 FVKESK. This CDR3 has 14 residues. V lost 4 bases, J lost 4 bases, and 6 bases stayed unmatched. The CDR3 coding sequence is TGTGCCAGCAGCCTGGGACTAGGGAAATACGAGCAGTACTTC. It yields the protein CASSLGLGKYEQYF.

The chain couples TRBV7-2 to TRBJ1-5, with a possible D match to TRBD1 (5 bases). The germline V and J ends were trimmed by 3 bases and 0 bases, with 9 bases remaining between them. Germline V CDR1 and CDR2: SGHTA, FQGNSA. This CDR3 is built from 15 residues. The CDR3: CASSFGGGSNQPQHF. DNA for the CDR3: TGTGCCAGCAGCTTCGGGGGGGGTAGCAATCAGCCCCAGCATTTT.